The TCR beta chain under discussion was sequenced for a study of T cell repertoires in cytomegalovirus infection. One entry per CDR3 protein results from TCRdb running MiXCR on the reads. Here the sample spans hundreds of thousands of distinct CDR3 sequences, roughly 30% being singletons. Study findings and constraints: HLA-C-restricted, CMV-specific TCR beta clonotypes were dominant ex vivo.

Germline V lookup: CDR1 SGHNT, CDR2 YENEEA. This CDR3 spans 18 amino acids. Deletions cut 7 bases from V and 3 bases from J, with 27 bases between. With respect to this clonotype: The antigen is undetermined.

The V and J genes are TRBV11-3 and TRBJ1-2; the D is unclear. The sequences come from cultured CD8+ T cells from PBMCs, collected from culture after CMV antigen stimulation. The TCR comes from a human donor in good health (CMV status not recorded). Some clones in this sample may be carry-over from other donors' samples. CDR3 residues: CASTVPPRPPLGDYGYTF. CDR3 DNA sequence: TGTGCCAGCACCGTCCCCCCCCGACCTCCATTGGGTGACTATGGCTACACCTTC. The variable domain in full, completed from reference TRBV11-3 and TRBJ1-2, reads EAGVVQSPRYKIIEKKQPVAFWCNPISGHNTLYWYLQNLGQGPELLIRYENEEAVDDSQLPKDRFSAERLKGVDSTLKIQPAELGDSAVYLCASTVPPRPPLGDYGYTFGSGTRLTVV.